This T cell receptor beta chain was documented in a study of long-term antiretroviral therapy in people with HIV. Study-level results: Repertoires from HIV showed CDR3 length ranges narrower than those of controls. Clones showing expansion before ART dominated the repertoire at all time points.

Assay version v3.0 of immunoSEQ was used, and it was run at survey level. Assay used: immunoSEQ multiplex PCR; TCRdb lists only in-frame clones, some missing. This sample has under 50,000 clones, with roughly 86% found just once. In regard to this clone: Its antigen is not identified.

Between the trimmed V and J ends, which lost 0 bases and 0 bases, there was a span of 12 bases. The CDR3 covers 16 residues. Germline-derived CDR1 and CDR2 are SGDLS and YYNGEE. The receptor comes from a woman in her 50s with HIV. V is TRBV9 and J is TRBJ1-2, with D perhaps matching TRBD1 (6 bases). This specimen consisted of unsorted PBMCs, obtained 0.1 years before starting antiretroviral therapy. The CDR3 reads CASSVARTETNYGYTF. CDR3 DNA sequence: TGTGCCAGCAGCGTAGCTAGGACAGAGACTAACTATGGCTACACCTTC.